The sequence of this TCR beta chain was determined in a study of cytomegalovirus exposure and HLA in healthy donors. Overall study context: For the approximately 360 genotyped donors, 81% fell within the Caucasian-associated ancestry cluster. Study-level points and caveats: The majority of CMV-associated TCR beta chains were reported as apparently HLA-restricted in a later analysis. Earlier findings revealed that most TCR beta V segments proved productive either about 87% or about 30% of the time.

Germline assignment: CDR1 MDHEN and CDR2 SYDVKM. Trimming pared 8 bases from V and 7 bases from J, leaving 21 bases between. There are 15 residues in the CDR3. The study ran its PCR with 60 Vbeta and 13 Jbeta primers. Measured with immunoSEQ multiplex PCR; TCRdb has only the in-frame clones, and not every one. The sample holds some 130,000 clones; more than 80% are singletons and the top ten take more than 3%. In regard to this clone: Its antigen is still unknown.

Sequencing used PBMCs. V and J are TRBV28 and TRBJ2-4; TRBD2 might be the D (6 bases). The receptor was derived from a male donor in good health and CMV-seronegative. The CDR3 sequence is CASDVRTSRGNIQYF. The CDR3, as DNA: TGTGCCAGCGACGTACGGACGTCTCGGGGGAACATTCAGTACTTC.